These 29 T cell receptor beta chains were sequenced from one sample in a study of blood T cell repertoires in COVID-19. The method was immunoSEQ multiplex PCR; TCRdb's version includes in-frame clones alone and lacks a portion of them. The profile shows 55,000 to 75,000 clones, around 86% of them singletons. The sequenced material came from peripheral blood. Receptors originate from a man aged 45 to 65 with active COVID-19.

This clone has only one observation. This sequence joins TRBV2 and TRBJ1-1, with unresolved D. Trimming pared 4 bases from V and 7 bases from J, leaving 10 bases between. The CDR3 runs 12 residues. Germline CDR1 reads SNHLY; CDR2 reads FYNNEI. CDR3 sequence: CASSAGFSEAFF. The CDR3 DNA sequence: TGTGCCAGCAGTGCCGGGTTTAGTGAAGCTTTCTTT.

The chain couples TRBV11-2 to TRBJ1-2; the match to TRBD1 covers 8 bases. Trimming at V came to 4 bases and at J to 4 bases, leaving 5 bases not matched to a gene. The CDR3 runs 14 residues. The V gene's germline CDR1 is SGHAT and CDR2 FQNNGV. The CDR3 DNA is TGTGCCAGCAGCTCGGACAGGGCCGTCTATGGCTACACCTTC. This encodes CASSSDRAVYGYTF.

This clone was detected a few times. The chain carries TRBV11-2 and TRBJ2-5; tentative D call: TRBD2 (6 bases). This CDR3 has 14 residues. The germline gives CDR1 SGHAT, CDR2 FQNNGV. Trimming took 4 bases from V and 4 from J, leaving 13 bases between them. This CDR3 reads CASSSPRGSETQYF. As DNA, the CDR3 is TGTGCCAGCAGCTCACCCCGGGGGTCAGAGACCCAGTACTTC.

V and J are TRBV30 and TRBJ2-7; TRBD2 aligns across 11 bases. The CDR3 is 17 amino acids. V dropped 4 bases and J dropped 5; count of bases not matched to a gene: 16. Germline CDR1 GTSNPN, CDR2 SVGIG (reference sequence). CDR3 nucleotide sequence: TGTGCCTGGACCATAGACCGGCTAGCGGGAGGCGCCCACGAGCAGTACTTC. Residues: CAWTIDRLAGGAHEQYF.

The chain links TRBV5-1 to TRBJ2-1; D possibly corresponds to TRBD2 (5 bases). Germline CDR1 reads SGHRS; CDR2 reads YFSETQ. This CDR3 comprises 13 residues. The V gene lost 3 bases and the J gene lost 5 bases, with 9 bases spanning the gap. CDR3 sequence: CASSSAADNEQFF. The CDR3 bases are TGCGCCAGCAGCTCGGCAGCGGACAATGAGCAGTTCTTC.

The genes are TRBV5-8 and TRBJ2-1; 7 bases agree with TRBD2. CDR1 SGHTS and CDR2 YDEGEE come from the germline V gene. This CDR3 spans 16 amino acids. V shed 0 bases and J 0 bases; nucleotides not matched to a gene: 3. CDR3 sequence: CASSLVTSASYNEQFF. Written as DNA, the CDR3 is TGTGCCAGCAGCTTGGTAACTAGCGCCTCCTACAATGAGCAGTTCTTC.

The CDR3 sequence: CASRQLRDSINSPLHF. Written as DNA, the CDR3 is TGTGCCAGCAGGCAGCTCCGGGACAGCATTAATTCACCCCTCCACTTT. V is TRBV7-2 and J is TRBJ1-6; TRBD1 agrees at 7 bases. The CDR3 extends over 16 amino acids. CDR1 is SGHTA, CDR2 FQGNSA, per germline. With 6 bases clipped from V and 6 bases from J, the junction kept 11 bases outside the gene matches.

The chain carries TRBV3-1 (or the pseudogene TRBV3-2) and TRBJ2-3; weak D call: TRBD2 (6 bases). From germline, CDR1 is LGHDT and CDR2 YNNKEL (reference sequence). V gave up 4 bases and J gave up 6 bases, with 17 bases separating them. CDR3 length: 15 amino acids. CDR3 sequence (DNA): TGTGCCAGCAGCCGAGTGGGGGACTCCGCTGATACGCAGTATTTT. It codes for CASSRVGDSADTQYF.

The rearrangement joins TRBV9 to TRBJ1-6; D unresolved. The CDR3 is 16 residues long. V lost 1 base and J 4 bases, leaving 12 bases between the germline ends. CDR1 and CDR2 (germline): SGDLS, YYNGEE. CDR3 region: CASSVYEQQYNSPLHF. DNA of the CDR3: TGTGCCAGCAGCGTATATGAACAGCAGTATAATTCACCCCTCCACTTT.

V is TRBV10-3 and J is TRBJ2-5; 7 bases fit TRBD2. The CDR3 runs to 13 residues. V was pared by 5 bases and J by 5 bases, with 5 bases of the junction left unmatched. Germline CDR1 and CDR2: ENHRY and SYGVKD. The CDR3 reads CAISPGGGETQYF. CDR3 coding DNA: TGTGCCATCAGTCCGGGGGGTGGCGAGACCCAGTACTTC.

The chain combines TRBV11-2 with TRBJ2-1, with D perhaps matching TRBD2 (6 bases). CDR3 size: 19 residues. V gave up 4 bases and J gave up 7 bases, with 29 bases separating them. Germline V gene sequence: CDR1 SGHAT, CDR2 FQNNGV. CDR3 region: CASSSGRGKQKKGDNEQFF. The CDR3 DNA reads TGTGCCAGCAGCTCCGGACGGGGGAAACAAAAAAAAGGGGATAATGAGCAGTTCTTC.

With regard to this clone: An end of the junction differs from the germline gene, which may be a read error. This chain joins TRBV11-2 and TRBJ2-5, with 12 positions matching TRBD2. Germline CDR1 reads SGHAT; CDR2 reads FQNNGV. The CDR3 has 16 amino acids. For the CDR3, the DNA is TGTGCCAGCAGCCCCTGGACTAGCGGGACCCAAGAGGCCCAGTACTTC. Protein sequence: CASSPWTSGTQEAQYF.

The chain carries TRBV18 and TRBJ1-2; TRBD1 matches 9 bases. The CDR3 consists of 14 residues. The V segment lost 4 bases and the J segment 3 bases; nucleotides outside the gene matches: 3. In germline, CDR1 is KGHSH, CDR2 LQKENI. This CDR3 reads CASSRDREDYGYTF. In nucleotides, the CDR3 is TGTGCCAGCTCACGGGACAGGGAAGACTATGGCTACACCTTC.

The chain combines TRBV5-1 with TRBJ2-1; 7 nucleotides match TRBD2. Trimming at V came to 0 bases and at J to 0 bases, leaving 12 bases not matched to a gene. The CDR3 loop spans 19 amino acids. Per the germline V gene, CDR1 is SGHRS and CDR2 is YFSETQ. The CDR3 DNA follows: TGCGCCAGCAGCTTGGTAGGGTTGGCTAGCGGAGGCTCCTACAATGAGCAGTTCTTC. It yields the protein CASSLVGLASGGSYNEQFF.

This chain's CDR3 is CASSLLGGTSTDTQYF. For the CDR3, the DNA is TGTGCCAGCAGCTTACTGGGGGGAACCAGCACAGATACGCAGTATTTT. The chain joins TRBV11-2 to TRBJ2-3; a possible D gene is TRBD2 (6 bases). Trimming cost V 2 bases and J 0 bases, with 12 bases left between them. CDR1 is SGHAT, CDR2 FQNNGV, per germline. The CDR3 has 16 amino acids.

The rearrangement uses TRBV19 and TRBJ2-7; 11 nucleotides line up with TRBD2. This CDR3 has 16 residues. Germline V gene data show CDR1 as LNHDA and CDR2 as SQIVND (reference sequence). V shed 5 bases and J 4 bases; nucleotides not matched to a gene: 10. In DNA, the CDR3 is TGTGCCAGTAGTGGCGGGACTAGCGGAAAGCTTTACGAGCAGTACTTC. Its translation: CASSGGTSGKLYEQYF. The variable domain in full, completed from reference TRBV19 and TRBJ2-7, reads DGGITQSPKYLFRKEGQNVTLSCEQNLNHDAMYWYRQDPGQGLRLIYYSQIVNDFQKGDIAEGYSVSREKKESFPLTVTSAQKNPTAFYLCASSGGTSGKLYEQYFGPGTRLTVT.

The genes are TRBV6-4 and TRBJ2-1, with TRBD2 identical over 10 bases. Losses at the gene ends were 5 bases for V and 7 bases for J; bases not matched to a gene: 2. CDR1 is MRHNA and CDR2 is SNTAGT in the germline V gene. The CDR3 has 13 residues. CDR3 protein: CASSSGGENEQFF. The DNA of the CDR3 is TGTGCCAGCAGTAGCGGGGGGGAAAATGAGCAGTTCTTC.

The chain links TRBV6-2 or TRBV6-3 to TRBJ2-7, with D unclear. With 2 bases removed from V and 2 bases from J, the gap between germline ends came to 10 bases. Germline V CDR1 and CDR2: MNHEY, SVGEGT. The length of the CDR3 is 14 residues. The chain's CDR3 is CASSYTQATYEQYF. The CDR3, as DNA: TGTGCCAGCAGTTACACTCAGGCCACCTACGAGCAGTACTTC.

The chain joins TRBV3-1 (or the pseudogene TRBV3-2) to TRBJ2-5; TRBD2 aligns across 11 bases. There are 17 residues in the CDR3. Looked up from germline, CDR1 is LGHDT and CDR2 is YNNKEL (reference sequence). The J segment lost 2 bases and the V segment lost 4 bases, leaving 9 bases of the junction unmatched. DNA for the CDR3: TGTGCCAGCAGCCGCGGGGAGGGACTAGCGGCTCAAGAGACCCAGTACTTC. Translated: CASSRGEGLAAQETQYF.

The chain joins TRBV5-5 to TRBJ2-3; 9 nucleotides line up with TRBD2. CDR3 length: 18 residues. Germline loops: CDR1 SGHKS, CDR2 YYEKEE (reference sequence). The V gene end was trimmed by 2 bases and the J gene end by 0 bases; junction bases not matched to a gene: 10. This CDR3 reads CASSFPGSLAGSTDTQYF. DNA for the CDR3: TGTGCCAGCAGCTTCCCGGGGAGCCTAGCGGGGAGCACAGATACGCAGTATTTT.

The rearrangement links TRBV11-1 to TRBJ2-6; D may be TRBD1 (5 bases). This CDR3 comprises 16 residues. V was pared by 5 bases and J by 0 bases, with 11 bases between. The germline V gene has CDR1 SGHAT and CDR2 FQDESV (reference sequence). CDR3 in amino acids: CASSILQGSGANVLTF. CDR3 bases: TGTGCCAGCAGCATTCTCCAGGGCTCTGGGGCCAACGTCCTGACTTTC.

This chain links TRBV19 with TRBJ1-5; D is unclear. The CDR3 contains 14 residues. Looked up from germline, CDR1 is LNHDA and CDR2 is SQIVND (reference sequence). V shed 3 bases and J shed 7 bases, with 13 bases lying between them. The CDR3 region has the DNA TGTGCCAGTAGTATTTCGGAGGGTACGCAGCCCCAGCATTTT. The encoded protein is CASSISEGTQPQHF.

The J gene is TRBJ2-1, the V gene TRBV4-1, with 8 bases lining up with TRBD1. This CDR3 contains 17 residues. Germline V gene data show CDR1 as MGHRA and CDR2 as YSYEKL. The V and J ends lost 1 base and 4 bases, in that order; junction bases with no gene match: 9. The CDR3 bases are TGCGCCAGCAGCCAAGCCTCCCAGGGGGCGCGGTACAATGAGCAGTTCTTC. As protein: CASSQASQGARYNEQFF.

V gene TRBV27 combines with J gene TRBJ1-2; TRBD1 aligns across 8 bases. The CDR3 totals 14 residues. Germline-derived CDR1 and CDR2 are MNHEY and SMNVEV (reference sequence). V was clipped by 6 bases and J by 2 bases; unmatched bases: 5. The CDR3: CASRPGQVNYGYTF. CDR3 nucleotides: TGTGCCAGCAGGCCGGGACAGGTAAACTATGGCTACACCTTC.

This clone was seen a few times. The rearrangement uses TRBV7-9 and TRBJ2-7; the D gene is possibly TRBD2 (5 bases). Per the germline V gene, CDR1 is SEHNR and CDR2 is FQNEAQ (reference sequence). V lost 2 bases to trimming and J lost 4 bases, with 12 bases between them. There are 14 residues in the CDR3. CDR3: CASSLYEGEYEQYF. The CDR3 DNA sequence: TGTGCCAGCAGCTTATACGAGGGAGAATACGAGCAGTACTTC.

V gene TRBV19 combines with J gene TRBJ1-4; D is unclear. The CDR3 extends over 17 amino acids. Germline CDR1 reads LNHDA; CDR2 reads SQIVND (reference sequence). V lost 2 bases and J 8 bases, leaving 21 bases between the germline ends. The chain's CDR3 is CASSILGAHSVEEKLFF. The CDR3 DNA reads as TGTGCCAGTAGTATACTCGGCGCGCACTCGGTGGAGGAAAAACTGTTTTTT.

The V gene is TRBV3-1 (or the pseudogene TRBV3-2), the J gene TRBJ2-5; 11 nucleotides align to TRBD1. CDR1 is LGHDT, CDR2 YNNKEL, per germline (reference sequence). The CDR3 contains 15 residues. J lost 2 bases, V lost 4 bases, and 3 bases had no gene match. In DNA, the CDR3 is TGTGCCAGCAGCCGGACAGGGGGCCGGCAAGAGACCCAGTACTTC. It translates to CASSRTGGRQETQYF.

This rearrangement joins TRBV24-1 to TRBJ2-3, with 9 bases that match TRBD1. The CDR3 runs 17 residues. V lost 4 bases and J lost 4; bases outside the gene matches: 11. Germline CDR1 and CDR2: KGHDR and SFDVKD. The CDR3: CATSEFAGTGSPDTQYF. The DNA of the CDR3 is TGTGCCACCAGTGAGTTTGCCGGGACAGGGTCTCCAGATACGCAGTATTTT.

The J gene is TRBJ2-1, the V gene TRBV4-2, with D tentatively TRBD2 (6 bases). Germline CDR1 is LGHNA and CDR2 is YNFKEQ. This CDR3 region has 15 residues. V lost 0 bases to trimming and J lost 5 bases, with 11 bases between them. The CDR3 nucleotides are TGTGCCAGCAGCCAAGATAAATTAGCGGACAATGAGCAGTTCTTC. Translation: CASSQDKLADNEQFF.